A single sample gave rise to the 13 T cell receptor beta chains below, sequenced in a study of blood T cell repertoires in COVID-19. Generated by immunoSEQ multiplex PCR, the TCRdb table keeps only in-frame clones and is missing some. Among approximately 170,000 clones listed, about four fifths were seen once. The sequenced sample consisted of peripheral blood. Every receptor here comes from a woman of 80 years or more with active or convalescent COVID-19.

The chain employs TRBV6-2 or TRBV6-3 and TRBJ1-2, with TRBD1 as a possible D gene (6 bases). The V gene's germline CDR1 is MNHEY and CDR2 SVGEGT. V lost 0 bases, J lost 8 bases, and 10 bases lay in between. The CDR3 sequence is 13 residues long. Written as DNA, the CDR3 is TGTGCCAGCAGTTACTCTGGGGGCCGGGGCTACACCTTC. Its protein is CASSYSGGRGYTF.

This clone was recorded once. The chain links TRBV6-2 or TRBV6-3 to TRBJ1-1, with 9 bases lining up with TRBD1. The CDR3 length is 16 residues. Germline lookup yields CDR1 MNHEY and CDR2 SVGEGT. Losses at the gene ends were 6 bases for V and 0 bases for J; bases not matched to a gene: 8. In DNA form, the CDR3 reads TGTGCCAGCAGCTATACAGGGGGCTCGATGAACACTGAAGCTTTCTTT. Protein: CASSYTGGSMNTEAFF.

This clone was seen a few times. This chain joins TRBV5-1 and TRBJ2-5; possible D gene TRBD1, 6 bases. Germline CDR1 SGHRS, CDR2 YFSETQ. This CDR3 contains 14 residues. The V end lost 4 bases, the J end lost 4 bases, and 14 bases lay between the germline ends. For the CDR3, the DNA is TGCGCCAGCAGCAGGCAACAGGGTTTAGAGACCCAGTACTTC. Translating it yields CASSRQQGLETQYF.

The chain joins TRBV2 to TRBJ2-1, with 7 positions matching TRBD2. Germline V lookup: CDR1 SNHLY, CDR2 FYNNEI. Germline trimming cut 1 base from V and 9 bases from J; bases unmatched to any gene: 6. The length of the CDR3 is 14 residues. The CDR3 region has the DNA TGTGCCAGCAGTGAAGTTGCGGGAGTCGGTGAGCAGTTCTTC. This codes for CASSEVAGVGEQFF.

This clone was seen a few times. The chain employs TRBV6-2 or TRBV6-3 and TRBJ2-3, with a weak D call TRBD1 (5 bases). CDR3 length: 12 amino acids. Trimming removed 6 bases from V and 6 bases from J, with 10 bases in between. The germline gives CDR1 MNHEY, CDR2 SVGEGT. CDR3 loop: CASSTPGDTQYF. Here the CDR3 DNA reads TGTGCCAGCAGCACTCCAGGGGATACGCAGTATTTT.

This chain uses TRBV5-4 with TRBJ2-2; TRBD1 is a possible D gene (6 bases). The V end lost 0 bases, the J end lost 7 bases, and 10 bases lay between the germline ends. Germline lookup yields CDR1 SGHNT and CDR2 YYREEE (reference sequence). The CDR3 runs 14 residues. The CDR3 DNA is TGTGCCAGCAGCTTGGACAGGGCTTACGGGGAGCTGTTTTTT. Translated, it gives CASSLDRAYGELFF.

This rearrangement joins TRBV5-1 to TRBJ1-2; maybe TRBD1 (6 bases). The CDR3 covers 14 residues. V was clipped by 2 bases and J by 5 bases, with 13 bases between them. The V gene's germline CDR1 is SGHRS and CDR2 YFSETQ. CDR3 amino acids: CASSFSQGEYGYTF. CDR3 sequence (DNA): TGCGCCAGCAGCTTTTCACAGGGCGAGTATGGCTACACCTTC.

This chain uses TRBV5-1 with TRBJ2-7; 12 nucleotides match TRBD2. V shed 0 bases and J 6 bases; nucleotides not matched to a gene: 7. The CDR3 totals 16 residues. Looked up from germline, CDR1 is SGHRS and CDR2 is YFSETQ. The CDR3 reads CASSLAVTSGSGEQYF. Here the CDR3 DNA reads TGCGCCAGCAGCTTGGCCGTGACTAGCGGGAGTGGCGAGCAGTACTTC.

CDR3 in DNA: TGCAGTGCTAGTATTTCGGCTAGCGGGAGCCTCAACACCGGGGAGCTGTTTTTT. Translation: CSASISASGSLNTGELFF. The chain carries TRBV20-1 and TRBJ2-2; 10 bases line up with TRBD2. Germline loops: CDR1 DFQATT, CDR2 SNEGSKA (reference sequence). The CDR3 extends over 18 amino acids. Unmatched junction bases numbered 12, after V lost 3 bases and J lost 2 bases.

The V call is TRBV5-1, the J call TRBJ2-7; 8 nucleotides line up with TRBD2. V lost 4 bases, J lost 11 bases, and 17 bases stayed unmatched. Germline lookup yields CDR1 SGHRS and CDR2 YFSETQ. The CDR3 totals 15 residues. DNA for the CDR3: TGCGCCAGCAGCCTCAACGGACTAGCCCAAGGAGGGGAGTACTTC. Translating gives CASSLNGLAQGGEYF.

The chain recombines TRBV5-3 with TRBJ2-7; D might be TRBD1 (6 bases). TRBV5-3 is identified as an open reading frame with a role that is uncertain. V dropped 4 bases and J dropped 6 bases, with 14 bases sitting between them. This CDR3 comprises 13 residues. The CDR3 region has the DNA TGTGCCAGAAGCACTAACTCAGGGGTCGAGCAGTACTTC. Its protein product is CARSTNSGVEQYF.

For the CDR3, the DNA is TGTGCCAGCAGAGGACAGGGGCGAAGAGCCCAGCCCCAGCATTTT. The encoded protein is CASRGQGRRAQPQHF. This chain connects TRBV6-5 to TRBJ1-5; 9 bases agree with TRBD1. The CDR3 sequence is 15 residues long. With V trimmed by 6 bases and J by 7 bases, 10 bases remained unmatched. Germline CDR1 is MNHEY and CDR2 is SVGAGI.

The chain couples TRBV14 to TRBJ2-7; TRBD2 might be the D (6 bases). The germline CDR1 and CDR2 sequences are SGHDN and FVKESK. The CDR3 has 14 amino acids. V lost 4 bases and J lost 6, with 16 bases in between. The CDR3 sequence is CASSPRGILGEQYF. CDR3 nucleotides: TGTGCCAGCAGCCCCCGCGGGATCTTGGGCGAGCAGTACTTC.